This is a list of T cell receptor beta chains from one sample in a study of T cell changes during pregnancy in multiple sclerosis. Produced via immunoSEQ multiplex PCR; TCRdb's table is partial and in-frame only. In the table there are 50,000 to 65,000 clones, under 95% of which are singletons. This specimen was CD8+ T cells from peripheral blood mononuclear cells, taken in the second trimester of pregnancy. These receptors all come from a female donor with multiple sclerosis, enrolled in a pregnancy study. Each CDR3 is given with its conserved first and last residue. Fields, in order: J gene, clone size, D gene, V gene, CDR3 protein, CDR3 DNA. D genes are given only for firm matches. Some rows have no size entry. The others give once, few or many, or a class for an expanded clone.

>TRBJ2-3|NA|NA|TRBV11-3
CASSLASTDTQYF
TGTGCCAGCAGCTTAGCTAGCACAGATACGCAGTATTTT
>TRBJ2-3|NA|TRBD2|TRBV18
CASSLPLAGGADTQYF
TGTGCCAGCTCCCTCCCTTTAGCGGGAGGGGCAGATACGCAGTATTTT
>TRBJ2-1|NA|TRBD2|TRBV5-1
CASSRWTSEYNEQFF
TGCGCCAGCAGCAGATGGACTAGCGAGTACAATGAGCAGTTCTTC
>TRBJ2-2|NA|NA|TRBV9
CASSADLVGELFF
TGTGCCAGCAGCGCTGACTTGGTCGGGGAGCTGTTTTTT
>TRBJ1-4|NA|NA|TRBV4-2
CASSQVGRPATNEKLFF
TGTGCCAGCAGCCAAGTGGGCAGACCAGCAACTAATGAAAAACTGTTTTTT
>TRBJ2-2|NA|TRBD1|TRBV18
CASSLPGQGVRLYSGELFF
TGTGCCAGCTCACTCCCGGGACAGGGAGTCAGGTTGTACTCCGGGGAGCTGTTTTTT
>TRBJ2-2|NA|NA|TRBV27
CASSLRGSSSHGELFF
TGTGCCAGCAGTTTAAGGGGGTCATCATCCCACGGGGAGCTGTTTTTT
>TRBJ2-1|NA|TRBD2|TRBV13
CASSSRLAGGYNEQFF
TGTGCCAGCAGCTCCCGACTAGCGGGAGGGTACAATGAGCAGTTCTTC
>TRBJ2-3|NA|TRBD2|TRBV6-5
CASSLAGGATDTQYF
TGTGCCAGCAGTTTAGCGGGTGGGGCCACAGATACGCAGTATTTT
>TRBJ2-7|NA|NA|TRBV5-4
CASSLGAGGYEQYF
TGTGCCAGCAGCTTGGGAGCCGGGGGATACGAGCAGTACTTC
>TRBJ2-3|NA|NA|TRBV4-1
CASSQERGTATDTQYF
TGCGCCAGCAGCCAAGAGAGGGGGACGGCGACAGATACGCAGTATTTT
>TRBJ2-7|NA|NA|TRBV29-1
CSVRVPLAYEQYF
TGCAGCGTTCGAGTCCCCCTGGCCTACGAGCAGTACTTC
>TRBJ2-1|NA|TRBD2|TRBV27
CASGLAEREQFF
TGTGCCAGCGGACTAGCGGAGAGGGAGCAGTTCTTC
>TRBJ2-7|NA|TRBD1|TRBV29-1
CSVDFGTGAYEQYF
TGCAGCGTTGATTTCGGGACAGGGGCCTACGAGCAGTACTTC
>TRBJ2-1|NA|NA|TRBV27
CASSLDSSYNEQFF
TGTGCCAGCAGTCTGGACTCATCCTACAATGAGCAGTTCTTC
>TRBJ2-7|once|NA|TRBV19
CASSTRSGIYEQYF
TGTGCCAGTAGTACACGGTCAGGAATTTACGAGCAGTACTTC
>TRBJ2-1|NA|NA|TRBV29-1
CSVEDLGGRGTEQFF
TGCAGCGTTGAAGATCTCGGGGGGCGCGGTACTGAGCAGTTCTTC
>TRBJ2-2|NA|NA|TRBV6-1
CASLNKNTGELFF
TGTGCCAGCCTCAACAAGAACACCGGGGAGCTGTTTTTT
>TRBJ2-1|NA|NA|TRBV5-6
CASSLGGLFNEQFF
TGTGCCAGCAGCTTGGGGGGACTCTTCAATGAGCAGTTCTTC
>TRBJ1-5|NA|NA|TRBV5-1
CASSSRVIHQPQHF
TGCGCCAGCAGCAGCAGGGTGATACATCAGCCCCAGCATTTT
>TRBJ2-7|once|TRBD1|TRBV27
CASSNRDRGHEQYF
TGTGCCAGCAGTAACCGGGACAGGGGCCACGAGCAGTACTTC
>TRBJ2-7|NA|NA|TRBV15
CATSREAESSYEQYF
TGTGCCACCAGCAGAGAAGCGGAATCCTCCTACGAGCAGTACTTC
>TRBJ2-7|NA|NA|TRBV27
CASSFSGSSEQYF
TGTGCCAGCAGTTTTTCCGGGAGCAGCGAGCAGTACTTC
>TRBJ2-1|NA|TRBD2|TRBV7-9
CASSFSVASGLSYNEQFF
TGTGCCAGCAGCTTCAGTGTGGCTAGCGGGCTTTCCTACAATGAGCAGTTCTTC